These 16 T cell receptor beta chains came from one sample sequenced in a study of T cells in Graves' hyperthyroidism and ophthalmopathy (dated by TCRdb to about 2019). The receptor library was made with multiplex PCR. Instrument used: Illumina HiSeq 2000. The TCR beta CDR3 regions were amplified from the RNA transcripts. A first-round RT-PCR of the TCR CDR3 used the HTBI primer set with the Qiagen OneStep RT-PCR kit. TCRdb took the public reads, trimmed them with fastp at Q25, ran MiXCR for clone calling and kept in-frame beta chains. A single entry per CDR3 protein holds the most common genes and DNA from its merged rows. The sample contains around 720,000 distinct CDR3 sequences, 35% of them found a single time. Around 30% of the sample rests with the top ten. What was sequenced was blood. These receptor sequences come from a woman between 35 and 50 years old with Graves' hyperthyroidism.

The gene calls are TRBV6-5 and TRBJ2-5; 7 nucleotides align to TRBD1. Germline values: CDR1 MNHEY, CDR2 SVGAGI. J gave up 1 base and V 6 bases, and 11 bases lay outside the gene matches. This CDR3 spans 16 amino acids. The DNA of the CDR3 is TGTGCCAGCAGCTTCAGCCGGGACAGCACCCAAGAGACCCAGTACTTC. It specifies CASSFSRDSTQETQYF.

The table lists this clonotype with a few counts. The J gene is TRBJ1-1, the V gene TRBV7-9; the D gene is possibly TRBD1 (5 bases). Trimming took off 3 bases at V and 7 bases at J, with 12 bases between the two ends. The CDR3 runs to 13 residues. Germline CDR1 reads SEHNR; CDR2 reads FQNEAQ (reference sequence). The CDR3 DNA reads TGTGCCAGCAGCTTTAGAGGGGCCAGTGAAGCTTTCTTT. Translating it yields CASSFRGASEAFF.

This clonotype appeared many times. The rearrangement links TRBV10-3 to TRBJ2-7, with TRBD1 matching 8 bases. The germline CDR1 and CDR2 sequences are ENHRY and SYGVKD. Losses at the gene ends were 7 bases for V and 1 base for J; bases not matched to a gene: 9. The CDR3 consists of 15 residues. The CDR3 DNA reads as TGTGCCATCATAGAAAACAGGGGGATTTCCTACGAGCAGTACTTC. As protein: CAIIENRGISYEQYF.

Concerning this clonotype itself: A much bigger clone sits one base away, suggesting this may be a read error. The chain is built from TRBV9 and TRBJ2-7; possibly TRBD1 or TRBD2 for D (5 bases each). The germline V gene encodes CDR1 SGDLS and CDR2 YYNGEE. The CDR3 runs 14 residues. CDR3 region: CASSVEVEGSQQHF. CDR3 DNA sequence: TGTGCCAGCAGCGTAGAGGTCGAGGGGTCCCAGCAGCACTTC.

The chain has TRBV7-2 and TRBJ1-5; D is uncertain. This CDR3 contains 14 residues. Trimming took off 7 bases at V and 4 bases at J, with 14 bases between the two ends. Germline CDR1 is SGHTA and CDR2 is FQGNSA. The CDR3 loop reads CASNPRRRNQPQHF. CDR3 coding DNA: TGTGCCAGCAACCCACGCAGGAGGAATCAGCCCCAGCATTTT.

This chain links TRBV20-1 with TRBJ1-4; the D gene is possibly TRBD1 (6 bases). The V end lost 2 bases, the J end lost 6 bases, and 16 bases lay between the germline ends. The V gene's germline CDR1 is DFQATT and CDR2 SNEGSKA (reference sequence). The CDR3 totals 15 residues. CDR3 sequence reads: CSARPKTGTYEKLFF. In nucleotides, the CDR3 is TGCAGTGCTAGACCCAAGACAGGCACCTATGAAAAACTGTTTTTT.

Only one count was recorded for this clonotype. This chain connects TRBV20-1 to TRBJ2-5, with 9 positions matching TRBD2. The ends lost 5 bases at V and 3 bases at J; junction bases unmatched: 13. Germline CDR1 and CDR2: DFQATT and SNEGSKA (reference sequence). The CDR3 extends over 16 amino acids. The CDR3 DNA is TGCAGTGCTTACCCAATGGGGCTAGCGGGGAAAGAGACCCAGTACTTC. This codes for CSAYPMGLAGKETQYF.

The sample holds a few counts of this clonotype. V gene TRBV5-8 combines with J gene TRBJ2-7, with 10 bases aligning to TRBD1. This CDR3 region has 16 residues. The junction had 7 bases not matched to a gene; V was cut back by 1 base and J by 3 bases. Germline assignment: CDR1 SGHTS and CDR2 YDEGEE. The DNA for the CDR3 is TGTGCCAGCAGCTTGCCCCTGGGACAGGGGAGCTACGAGCAGTACTTC. This encodes CASSLPLGQGSYEQYF.

The chain is built from TRBV6-6 and TRBJ2-2, with 7 positions matching TRBD2. Germline CDR1 MNHNY, CDR2 SVGAGI (reference sequence). V gave up 4 bases and J gave up 3 bases; unmatched junction bases: 8. This CDR3 spans 16 amino acids. CDR3 residues: CASSLIGAGDTGELFF. CDR3 nucleotide sequence: TGTGCCAGCAGTTTAATTGGGGCGGGAGACACCGGGGAGCTGTTTTTT.

Points on this clonotype: A read error may explain this, as a much larger clone is one base away. The CDR3 region is CASSVAGTGVYEQYF. The CDR3 nucleotides are TGTGCCAGCAGCGTAGCCGGGACAGGAGTTTACGAGCAGTACTTC. V gene TRBV9 combines with J gene TRBJ2-7; 8 positions agree with TRBD1. From germline, CDR1 is SGDLS and CDR2 YYNGEE. The CDR3 spans 15 residues. With V trimmed by 0 bases and J by 4 bases, 6 bases remained unmatched.

This clonotype was counted at least ten times. The V gene is TRBV4-3, the J gene TRBJ1-5; TRBD1 is a possible D gene (5 bases). The CDR3 is made up of 15 amino acids. Germline CDR1 reads LGHNA; CDR2 reads YSLEER. The ends were cut back, 0 bases at V and 5 bases at J, with 11 bases in the middle. The CDR3 is CASSQDRVGHQPQHF. DNA for the CDR3: TGCGCCAGCAGCCAAGACCGGGTGGGACATCAGCCCCAGCATTTT.

V usage is TRBV7-3 and J usage is TRBJ1-6; D not certain. Trimming took off 1 base at V and 7 bases at J, with 8 bases between the two ends. The CDR3 loop spans 14 amino acids. CDR1 is SGHTA and CDR2 is FQGTGA in the germline V gene. CDR3 DNA sequence: TGTGCCAGCAGCTTAAACGGACCGAATTCACCCCTCCACTTT. Amino acid sequence: CASSLNGPNSPLHF.

This clonotype was counted many times. The V gene is TRBV7-2, the J gene TRBJ1-2; the D gene is possibly TRBD1 (6 bases). The CDR3 is made up of 12 amino acids. V was cut by 7 bases and J by 5 bases, with 11 bases left in between. Germline CDR1 SGHTA, CDR2 FQGNSA. The CDR3 DNA reads as TGTGCCAGCACGGAGGACAGATATGGCTACACCTTC. It codes for CASTEDRYGYTF.

This clonotype appeared many times. V usage is TRBV15 and J usage is TRBJ1-5; D is unresolved. Trimming pared 3 bases from V and 0 bases from J, leaving 21 bases between. Germline V gives CDR1 LNHNV, CDR2 YYDKDF (reference sequence). This CDR3 has 19 amino acids. The chain's CDR3 is CATSSGVSTPKNSNQPQHF. The CDR3 coding sequence is TGTGCCACCAGCAGTGGGGTATCTACCCCGAAGAATAGCAATCAGCCCCAGCATTTT.

For this clonotype: At one end, the junction sequence differs from germline, possibly due to a read error. V and J are TRBV5-5 and TRBJ2-7, with 10 bases aligning to TRBD2. This CDR3 contains 14 residues. Germline CDR1 and CDR2: SGHKS and YYEKEE (reference sequence). The CDR3 DNA reads TGCGCCAGCAGCCAAACACTAGCGGGACACGAGCAGTACTTC. The encoded protein is CASSQTLAGHEQYF.

This clonotype was detected many times. The chain has TRBV20-1 and TRBJ1-2, with 9 positions matching TRBD1. The trim removed 5 bases at V and 2 bases at J, leaving 3 bases unmatched. Germline V lookup: CDR1 DFQATT, CDR2 SNEGSKA (reference sequence). The CDR3 runs to 13 residues. The chain's CDR3 is CSASGQGNYGYTF. The DNA for the CDR3 is TGCAGTGCTTCGGGACAGGGAAACTATGGCTACACCTTC.